This T cell receptor beta chain was identified during a study of blood T cell repertoires in COVID-19. For the study at large: COVID-19 samples collected from the United States, Italy and Spain covered acute and convalescent phases. PBMCs, B-cell-depleted T cells, or T cells provided the cDNA or gDNA that made up the material.

In the authors' workflow: Quantification of nucleated cells was approximated via reference gene primer amplification. The assay was immunoSEQ multiplex PCR, and TCRdb's table has in-frame clones only and misses some. For V, J and clone size, that table is used; D and trimming come from the DNA. This sample has roughly 100,000 clones, with 82% found just once. This clone showed up just once. Material: peripheral blood. This TCR was sampled from a woman aged 80 or over with acute or convalescent COVID-19.

CDR3 in DNA: TGCGCCAGCAGCTTGAGGGACTTCACCTTCAATGAGCAGTTCTTC. Translated: CASSLRDFTFNEQFF. J is TRBJ2-1 and V is TRBV5-1; possible D gene TRBD2, 6 bases. In germline, CDR1 is SGHRS, CDR2 YFSETQ. V was cut by 1 base and J by 6 bases, with 14 bases left in between. The CDR3 length is 15 residues.